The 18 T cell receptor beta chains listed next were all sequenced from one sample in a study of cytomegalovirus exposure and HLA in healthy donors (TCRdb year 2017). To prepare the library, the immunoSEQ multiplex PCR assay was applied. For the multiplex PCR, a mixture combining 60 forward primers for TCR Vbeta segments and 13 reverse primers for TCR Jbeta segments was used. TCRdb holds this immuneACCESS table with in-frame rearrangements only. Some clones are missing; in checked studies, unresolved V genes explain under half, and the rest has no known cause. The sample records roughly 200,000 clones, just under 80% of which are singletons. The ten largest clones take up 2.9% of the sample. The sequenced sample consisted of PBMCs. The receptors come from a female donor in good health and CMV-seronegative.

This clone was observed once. The CDR3, as DNA: TGTGCCAGCAGCGTATTGGGACTAGCACTCCATGAGCAGTTCTTC. This codes for CASSVLGLALHEQFF. The genes are TRBV9 and TRBJ2-1; 9 bases fit TRBD2. The CDR3 extends over 15 amino acids. Trimming took 1 base from V and 8 from J; bases not matched to a gene: 7. Germline-derived CDR1 and CDR2 are SGDLS and YYNGEE. Combining the CDR3 with reference TRBV9 and TRBJ2-1 gives the whole variable domain DSGVTQTPKHLITATGQRVTLRCSPRSGDLSVYWYQQSLDQGLQFLIQYYNGEERAKGNILERFSAQQFPDLHSELNLSSLELGDSALYFCASSVLGLALHEQFFGPGTRLTVL.

CDR3 sequence: CASSLMRSYNEQFF. The DNA of the CDR3 is TGTGCCAGCAGCCTGATGCGGTCCTACAATGAGCAGTTCTTC. The chain combines TRBV2 with TRBJ2-1; no clear D gene. The CDR3 runs 14 residues. The ends were cut back, 6 bases at V and 1 base at J, with 10 bases in the middle. Germline V lookup: CDR1 SNHLY, CDR2 FYNNEI.

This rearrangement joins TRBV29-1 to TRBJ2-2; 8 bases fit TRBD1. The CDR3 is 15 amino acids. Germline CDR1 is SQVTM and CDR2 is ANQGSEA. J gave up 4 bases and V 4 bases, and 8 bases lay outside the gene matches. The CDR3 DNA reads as TGCAGCGTTGCCGCAGGGGGCGCGGGCACCGGGGAGCTGTTTTTT. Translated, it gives CSVAAGGAGTGELFF.

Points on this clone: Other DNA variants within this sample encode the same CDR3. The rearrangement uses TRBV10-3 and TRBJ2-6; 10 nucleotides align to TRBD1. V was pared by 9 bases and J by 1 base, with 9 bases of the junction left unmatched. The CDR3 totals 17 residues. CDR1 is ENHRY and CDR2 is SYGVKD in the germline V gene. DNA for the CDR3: TGTGCCATTGGGGAGACAGGGGGCGGTTCTGGGGCCAACGTCCTGACTTTC. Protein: CAIGETGGGSGANVLTF.

CDR3 in amino acids: CASSILQETQYF. CDR3 bases: TGTGCCAGCAGCATTTTACAAGAGACCCAGTACTTC. The chain has TRBV11-2 and TRBJ2-5, with no clear D. This CDR3 has 12 residues. Trimming took off 5 bases at V and 2 bases at J, with 6 bases between the two ends. In germline, CDR1 is SGHAT, CDR2 FQNNGV.

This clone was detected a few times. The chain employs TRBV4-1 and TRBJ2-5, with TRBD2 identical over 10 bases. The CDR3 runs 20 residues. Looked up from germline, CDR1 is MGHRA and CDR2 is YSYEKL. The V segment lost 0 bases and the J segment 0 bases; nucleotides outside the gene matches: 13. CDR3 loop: CASSQDGWGSGRGNQETQYF. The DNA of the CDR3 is TGCGCCAGCAGCCAAGACGGTTGGGGGAGCGGGAGGGGCAACCAAGAGACCCAGTACTTC.

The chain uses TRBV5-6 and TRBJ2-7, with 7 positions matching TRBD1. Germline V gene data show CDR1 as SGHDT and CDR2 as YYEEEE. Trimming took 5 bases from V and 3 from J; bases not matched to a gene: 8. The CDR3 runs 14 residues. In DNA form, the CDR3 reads TGTGCCAGCAGAAGAAACAGGGGAAACTACGAGCAGTACTTC. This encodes CASRRNRGNYEQYF.

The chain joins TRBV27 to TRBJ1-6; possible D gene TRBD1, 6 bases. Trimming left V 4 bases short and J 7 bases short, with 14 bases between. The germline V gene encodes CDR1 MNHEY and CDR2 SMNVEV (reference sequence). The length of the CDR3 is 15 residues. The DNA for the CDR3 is TGTGCCAGCAGTTGGGGGGGGCAGGGGAATTCACCCCTCCACTTT. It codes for CASSWGGQGNSPLHF.

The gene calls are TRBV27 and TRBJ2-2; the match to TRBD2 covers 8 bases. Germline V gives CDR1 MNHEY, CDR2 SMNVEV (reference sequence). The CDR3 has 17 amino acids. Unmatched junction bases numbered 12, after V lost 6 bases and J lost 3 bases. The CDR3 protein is CASRPRAGGVHTGELFF. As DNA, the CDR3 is TGTGCCAGCAGGCCCCGGGCGGGAGGAGTTCACACCGGGGAGCTGTTTTTT.

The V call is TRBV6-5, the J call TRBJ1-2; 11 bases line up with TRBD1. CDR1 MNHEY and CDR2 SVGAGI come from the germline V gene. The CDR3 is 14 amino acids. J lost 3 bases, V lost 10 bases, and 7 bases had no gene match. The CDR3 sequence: CATMRDRGDYGYTF. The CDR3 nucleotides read TGTGCCACAATGAGGGACAGGGGGGACTATGGCTACACCTTC.

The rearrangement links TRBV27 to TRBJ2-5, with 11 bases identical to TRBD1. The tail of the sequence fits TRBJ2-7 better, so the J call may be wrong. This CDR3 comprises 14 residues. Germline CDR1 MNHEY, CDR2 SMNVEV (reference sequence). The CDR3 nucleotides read TGTGCCAGCAGTATGGGACAGGGGGCCTACGAGCAGTACTTC. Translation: CASSMGQGAYEQYF.

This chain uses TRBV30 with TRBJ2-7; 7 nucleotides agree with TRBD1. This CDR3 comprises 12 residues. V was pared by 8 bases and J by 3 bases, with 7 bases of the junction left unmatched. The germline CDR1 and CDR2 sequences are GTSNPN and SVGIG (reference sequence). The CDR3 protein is CAADRDGYEQYF. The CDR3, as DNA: TGTGCCGCAGACAGGGATGGCTACGAGCAGTACTTC. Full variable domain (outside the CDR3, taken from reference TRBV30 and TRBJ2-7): SQTIHQWPATLVQPVGSPLSLECTVEGTSNPNLYWYRQAAGRGLQLLFYSVGIGQISSEVPQNLSASRPQDRQFILSSKKLLLSDSGFYLCAADRDGYEQYFGPGTRLTVT.

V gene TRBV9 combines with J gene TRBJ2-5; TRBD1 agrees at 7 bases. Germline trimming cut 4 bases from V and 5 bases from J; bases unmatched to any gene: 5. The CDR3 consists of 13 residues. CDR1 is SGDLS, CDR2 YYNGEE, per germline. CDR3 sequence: CASSRQGGETQYF. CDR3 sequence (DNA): TGTGCCAGCAGCAGACAGGGCGGTGAGACCCAGTACTTC.

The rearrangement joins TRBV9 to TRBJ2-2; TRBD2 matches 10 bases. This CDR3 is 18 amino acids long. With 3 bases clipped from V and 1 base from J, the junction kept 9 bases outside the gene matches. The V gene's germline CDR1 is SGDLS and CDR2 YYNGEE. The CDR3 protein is CASSARAGGFMNTGELFF. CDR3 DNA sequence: TGTGCCAGCAGCGCTAGAGCGGGAGGGTTTATGAACACCGGGGAGCTGTTTTTT.

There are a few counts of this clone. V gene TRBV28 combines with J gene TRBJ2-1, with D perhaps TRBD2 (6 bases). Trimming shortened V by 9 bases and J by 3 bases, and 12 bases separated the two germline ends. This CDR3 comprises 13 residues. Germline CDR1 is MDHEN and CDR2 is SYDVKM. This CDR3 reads CARGRDLYNEQFF. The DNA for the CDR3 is TGTGCCAGGGGGCGGGATCTCTACAATGAGCAGTTCTTC.

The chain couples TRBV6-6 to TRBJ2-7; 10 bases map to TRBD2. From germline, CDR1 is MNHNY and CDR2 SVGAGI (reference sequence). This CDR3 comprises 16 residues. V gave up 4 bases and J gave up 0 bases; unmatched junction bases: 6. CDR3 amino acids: CASSSGTSVSSYEQYF. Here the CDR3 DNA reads TGTGCCAGCAGTTCGGGGACTAGCGTTAGCTCCTACGAGCAGTACTTC.

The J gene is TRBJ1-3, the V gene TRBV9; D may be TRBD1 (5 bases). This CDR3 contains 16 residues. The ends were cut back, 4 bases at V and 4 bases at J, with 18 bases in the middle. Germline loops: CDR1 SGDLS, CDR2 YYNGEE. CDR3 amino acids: CASSTRTGSAGNTIYF. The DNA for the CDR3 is TGTGCCAGCAGCACCCGCACAGGCTCCGCCGGAAACACCATATATTTT. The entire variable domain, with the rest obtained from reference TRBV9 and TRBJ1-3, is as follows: DSGVTQTPKHLITATGQRVTLRCSPRSGDLSVYWYQQSLDQGLQFLIQYYNGEERAKGNILERFSAQQFPDLHSELNLSSLELGDSALYFCASSTRTGSAGNTIYFGEGSWLTVV.

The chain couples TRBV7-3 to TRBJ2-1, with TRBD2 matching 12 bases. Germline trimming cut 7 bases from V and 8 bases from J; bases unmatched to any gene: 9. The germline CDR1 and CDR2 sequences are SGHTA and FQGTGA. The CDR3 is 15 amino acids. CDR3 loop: CASNPTSGRPDEQFF. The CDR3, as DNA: TGTGCCAGCAACCCAACTAGCGGGAGGCCCGATGAGCAGTTCTTC.